This is a list of T cell receptor beta chains from one sample in a study of response to subunit inactivated influenza vaccine. One entry per CDR3 protein, called by TCRdb with MiXCR from the RT-PCR reads. The sample holds hundreds of thousands of distinct CDR3 sequences, 13% to 15% seen once. The input for sequencing was PBMCs from blood, taken roughly 15 days before vaccination. Receptor source: a man between 50 and 59 years old who received an inactivated influenza vaccine. Both conserved end residues are part of each CDR3. D genes are given only for firm matches. A row's size may be missing; if present it is once, few, many or a size class.

d_call: NA; j_call: TRBJ2-6; clone_size: NA; v_call: TRBV12-3/TRBV12-4; cdr3_nt: TGTGCCAGCAGGTCAGACAGCTCTGGGGCCAACGTCCTGACTTTC; cdr3_aa: CASRSDSSGANVLTF
d_call: NA; j_call: TRBJ2-3; clone_size: NA; v_call: TRBV20-1; cdr3_nt: TGCAGTGCTATTCCAGATACGCAGTATTTT; cdr3_aa: CSAIPDTQYF
d_call: TRBD2; j_call: TRBJ2-7; clone_size: NA; v_call: TRBV5-6; cdr3_nt: TGTGCCAGCACCCTTGGGACTAGCGGCAACTATTACGAGCAGTACTTC; cdr3_aa: CASTLGTSGNYYEQYF
d_call: NA; j_call: TRBJ2-7; clone_size: NA; v_call: TRBV28; cdr3_nt: TGTGCCAGCAGTGTGGGGACGGCAACCTTCGAGCAGTACTTC; cdr3_aa: CASSVGTATFEQYF
d_call: TRBD2; j_call: TRBJ2-1; clone_size: few; v_call: TRBV7-8; cdr3_nt: TGTGCCAGCAGCTCACTCGAGCGGGGGTCCTACAATGAGCAGTTCTTC; cdr3_aa: CASSSLERGSYNEQFF
d_call: NA; j_call: TRBJ2-7; clone_size: many; v_call: TRBV10-3; cdr3_nt: TGTGCCATCAGTGGACGGGAGAGATACGAGCAGTACTTC; cdr3_aa: CAISGRERYEQYF
d_call: NA; j_call: TRBJ2-5; clone_size: NA; v_call: TRBV7-7; cdr3_nt: TGTGCCAGCAGCCCTGTTGGAGGCGCCCAAGAGACCCAGTACTTC; cdr3_aa: CASSPVGGAQETQYF
d_call: NA; j_call: TRBJ1-6; clone_size: few; v_call: TRBV12-3/TRBV12-4; cdr3_nt: TGTGCCAGCATGGACAGCTCCTATAATTCACCCCTCCACTTT; cdr3_aa: CASMDSSYNSPLHF
d_call: NA; j_call: TRBJ2-7; clone_size: NA; v_call: TRBV5-1; cdr3_nt: TGCGCCAGCAGCTTGGGGGACGTGCGGAGCTTCTCCTACGAGCAGTACTTC; cdr3_aa: CASSLGDVRSFSYEQYF
d_call: NA; j_call: TRBJ2-7; clone_size: NA; v_call: TRBV20-1; cdr3_nt: TGCAGTGCTAGACCTCCGACAGTCTACGAGCAGTACTTC; cdr3_aa: CSARPPTVYEQYF
d_call: NA; j_call: TRBJ1-1; clone_size: few; v_call: TRBV20-1; cdr3_nt: TGCAGTGCTAGTGACGGTGAAGCTTTCTTT; cdr3_aa: CSASDGEAFF
d_call: TRBD1; j_call: TRBJ2-1; clone_size: few; v_call: TRBV28; cdr3_nt: TGTGCCAGCAGTTCGAGGGGGCATAATTACAATGAGCAGTTCTTC; cdr3_aa: CASSSRGHNYNEQFF
d_call: NA; j_call: TRBJ2-7; clone_size: NA; v_call: TRBV5-1; cdr3_nt: TGCGCCAGCAGCTTGGCCGGGGCAGGGACCCCTCTCGAGCAGTACTTC; cdr3_aa: CASSLAGAGTPLEQYF
d_call: NA; j_call: TRBJ2-7; clone_size: NA; v_call: TRBV6-1; cdr3_nt: TGTGCCAGCAGGGGGGGGCAGGAGCCCTCCTACGAGCAGTACTTC; cdr3_aa: CASRGGQEPSYEQYF
d_call: NA; j_call: TRBJ2-7; clone_size: many; v_call: TRBV27; cdr3_nt: TGTGCCACCACTAAGGGCAGGGGCAACGAGCAGTACTTC; cdr3_aa: CATTKGRGNEQYF
d_call: NA; j_call: TRBJ1-3; clone_size: NA; v_call: TRBV11-2; cdr3_nt: TGTGCCAGCAGCTTAGTGTTCGGCGGAAACACCATATATTTT; cdr3_aa: CASSLVFGGNTIYF
d_call: NA; j_call: TRBJ2-7; clone_size: NA; v_call: TRBV5-5; cdr3_nt: TGTGCCAGCAGGGACAGTGGCTACGAGCAGTACTTC; cdr3_aa: CASRDSGYEQYF
d_call: NA; j_call: TRBJ1-2; clone_size: NA; v_call: TRBV20-1; cdr3_nt: TGCAGTGCCCGGTTCTATGGCTACACCTTC; cdr3_aa: CSARFYGYTF
d_call: TRBD1; j_call: TRBJ2-6; clone_size: NA; v_call: TRBV24-1; cdr3_nt: TGTGCCACCAGTGAGGCCGGGACAGGGGGCTCTGGGGCCAACGTCCTGACTTTC; cdr3_aa: CATSEAGTGGSGANVLTF
d_call: NA; j_call: TRBJ2-1; clone_size: few; v_call: TRBV4-2; cdr3_nt: TGTGCCAGCAGCCAAGAAAGGGACAACTACAATGAGCAGTTCTTC; cdr3_aa: CASSQERDNYNEQFF
d_call: NA; j_call: TRBJ1-5; clone_size: NA; v_call: TRBV6-2/TRBV6-3; cdr3_nt: TGTGCCAGTCCCGCCACACGTTTCAGCAATCAGCCCCAGCATTTT; cdr3_aa: CASPATRFSNQPQHF
d_call: NA; j_call: TRBJ2-1; clone_size: many; v_call: TRBV7-2; cdr3_nt: TGTGCCAGCAGCTTATACGGCGGGATCTCCTACAATGAGCAGTTCTTC; cdr3_aa: CASSLYGGISYNEQFF
d_call: NA; j_call: TRBJ2-2; clone_size: NA; v_call: TRBV11-2; cdr3_nt: TGTGCCAGCAGCTTAACAGCGGGCTCGAACACCGGGGAGCTGTTTTTT; cdr3_aa: CASSLTAGSNTGELFF
d_call: NA; j_call: TRBJ2-1; clone_size: NA; v_call: TRBV12-3/TRBV12-4; cdr3_nt: TGTGCCAGCAGTTTAGTTTACGTCAATGAGCAGTTCTTC; cdr3_aa: CASSLVYVNEQFF
d_call: NA; j_call: TRBJ2-1; clone_size: many; v_call: TRBV29-1; cdr3_nt: TGCAGCGTTGATGGTCCAAGCGATGAGCAGTTCTTC; cdr3_aa: CSVDGPSDEQFF
d_call: NA; j_call: TRBJ2-1; clone_size: NA; v_call: TRBV29-1; cdr3_nt: TGCAGCGTTCTGGGGTTAGGGGGGGGGGCCTACAATGAGCAGTTCTTC; cdr3_aa: CSVLGLGGGAYNEQFF
d_call: NA; j_call: TRBJ2-1; clone_size: many; v_call: TRBV3-1; cdr3_nt: TGTGCCAGCAGCCAAGACCTTGTGGGACGGGAGCAGTTCTTC; cdr3_aa: CASSQDLVGREQFF
d_call: NA; j_call: TRBJ2-7; clone_size: many; v_call: TRBV5-1; cdr3_nt: TGCGCCAGCAGCTTGGAGCCAGGGAGAGCCTACGAGCAGTACTTC; cdr3_aa: CASSLEPGRAYEQYF
d_call: NA; j_call: TRBJ2-2; clone_size: NA; v_call: TRBV15; cdr3_nt: TGTGCCACCAGCAGAGATTTTGTAGTCACCGGGGAGCTGTTTTTT; cdr3_aa: CATSRDFVVTGELFF
d_call: TRBD1; j_call: TRBJ1-2; clone_size: few; v_call: TRBV20-1; cdr3_nt: TGCAGTGCTAGGCCTATCTACAGGGGCGAGTATGGCTACACCTTC; cdr3_aa: CSARPIYRGEYGYTF
d_call: NA; j_call: TRBJ1-5; clone_size: NA; v_call: TRBV18; cdr3_nt: TGTGCCAGCTCACCACCGGGGGTCAATCAGCCCCAGCATTTT; cdr3_aa: CASSPPGVNQPQHF
d_call: NA; j_call: TRBJ1-2; clone_size: NA; v_call: TRBV14; cdr3_nt: TGTGCCAGCAGCCAAGTGTCTTCGGCGTATGGCTACACCTTC; cdr3_aa: CASSQVSSAYGYTF
d_call: TRBD1; j_call: TRBJ1-5; clone_size: NA; v_call: TRBV20-1; cdr3_nt: TGCAGTGCTAGTCCCAGGGGGGCGCCCCAGCATTTT; cdr3_aa: CSASPRGAPQHF
d_call: NA; j_call: TRBJ2-5; clone_size: NA; v_call: TRBV7-3; cdr3_nt: TGTGCCAGCAGCTTAAGAGGGGGCGGGGTAGAGACCCAGTACTTC; cdr3_aa: CASSLRGGGVETQYF
d_call: TRBD2; j_call: TRBJ2-3; clone_size: few; v_call: TRBV7-8; cdr3_nt: TGTGCCAGCAGCTTAGCGCGGGTCGGGAGGACAGATACGCAGTATTTT; cdr3_aa: CASSLARVGRTDTQYF
d_call: NA; j_call: TRBJ2-1; clone_size: NA; v_call: TRBV21-1; cdr3_nt: TGTGCCAGCAGCATTGAGGTTAATGAGCAGTTCTTC; cdr3_aa: CASSIEVNEQFF
d_call: NA; j_call: TRBJ2-2; clone_size: NA; v_call: TRBV6-5; cdr3_nt: TGTGCCAGCAGTTACTCGTCATGGCGGAACACCGGGGAGCTGTTTTTT; cdr3_aa: CASSYSSWRNTGELFF
d_call: NA; j_call: TRBJ2-3; clone_size: NA; v_call: TRBV7-9; cdr3_nt: TGTGCCAGCAGCTTCTCGGTAGATACGCAGTATTTT; cdr3_aa: CASSFSVDTQYF
d_call: NA; j_call: TRBJ2-2; clone_size: few; v_call: TRBV10-3; cdr3_nt: TGTGCCATCACCCCAGGACTCAGGGCCGGGGAGCTGTTTTTT; cdr3_aa: CAITPGLRAGELFF
d_call: NA; j_call: TRBJ1-2; clone_size: NA; v_call: TRBV30; cdr3_nt: TGTGCCTGGAGTGTAGGACCCCTGGGGTTCTATGGCTACACCTTC; cdr3_aa: CAWSVGPLGFYGYTF
d_call: NA; j_call: TRBJ2-7; clone_size: NA; v_call: TRBV6-1; cdr3_nt: TGTGCCAGCAGTCGGACAGCGACCAGATCCTACGAGCAGTACTTC; cdr3_aa: CASSRTATRSYEQYF
d_call: TRBD2; j_call: TRBJ2-7; clone_size: few; v_call: TRBV6-6; cdr3_nt: TGTGCCAGCAGTTACTCGCGGGGGGAGCAGTACTTT; cdr3_aa: CASSYSRGEQYF
d_call: NA; j_call: TRBJ2-5; clone_size: once; v_call: TRBV6-2/TRBV6-3; cdr3_nt: TGTGCCAGCAGGTTCGGGGGCCAAGAGACCCAGTACTTC; cdr3_aa: CASRFGGQETQYF
d_call: NA; j_call: TRBJ2-7; clone_size: NA; v_call: TRBV2; cdr3_nt: TGTGCCGGCGCGGGACTGGCCGAGCAGTACTTC; cdr3_aa: CAGAGLAEQYF
d_call: NA; j_call: TRBJ2-1; clone_size: NA; v_call: TRBV4-3; cdr3_nt: TGCGCCAGCAGCCAAGAGATACCCCCTCCGAACGATGAGCAGTTCTTC; cdr3_aa: CASSQEIPPPNDEQFF
d_call: TRBD2; j_call: TRBJ2-3; clone_size: many; v_call: TRBV4-1; cdr3_nt: TGCGCCAGCAGCCGGTCTAGCGGGGGGGTATCAGATACGCAGTATTTT; cdr3_aa: CASSRSSGGVSDTQYF
d_call: NA; j_call: TRBJ1-2; clone_size: NA; v_call: TRBV20-1; cdr3_nt: TGCAGTGGAGTACCCCATGGTTATGGCTACACCTTC; cdr3_aa: CSGVPHGYGYTF
d_call: TRBD1; j_call: TRBJ2-1; clone_size: few; v_call: TRBV6-2/TRBV6-3; cdr3_nt: TGTGCCAGCAGTTACTCGTGGGACAGAGCCTACAATGAGCAGTTCTTC; cdr3_aa: CASSYSWDRAYNEQFF
d_call: TRBD1; j_call: TRBJ1-2; clone_size: NA; v_call: TRBV5-1; cdr3_nt: TGCGCCAGCAGCTTGGATGGGACAGGCAGCTATGGCTACACCTTC; cdr3_aa: CASSLDGTGSYGYTF
d_call: NA; j_call: TRBJ1-2; clone_size: few; v_call: TRBV12-3/TRBV12-4; cdr3_nt: TGTGCCAGCAGTCCATGGGATGGGGTCTATGGCTACACCTTC; cdr3_aa: CASSPWDGVYGYTF
d_call: NA; j_call: TRBJ2-2; clone_size: NA; v_call: TRBV10-3; cdr3_nt: TGTGCCACAAGGGGGGACCGGACCGGGGAGCTGTTTTTT; cdr3_aa: CATRGDRTGELFF
d_call: TRBD2; j_call: TRBJ2-3; clone_size: few; v_call: TRBV15; cdr3_nt: TGTGCCACCAGAGCTCCTGGGGGACTAGCGGGAGTAGGCACAGATACGCAGTATTTT; cdr3_aa: CATRAPGGLAGVGTDTQYF
d_call: TRBD2; j_call: TRBJ2-1; clone_size: NA; v_call: TRBV27; cdr3_nt: TGTGCCAGCAGGACTAGCGGGAGACACAATGAGCAGTTCTTC; cdr3_aa: CASRTSGRHNEQFF
d_call: NA; j_call: TRBJ2-3; clone_size: NA; v_call: TRBV7-6; cdr3_nt: TGTGCCAGCAGCCGACAGTCAGATACGCAGTATTTT; cdr3_aa: CASSRQSDTQYF
d_call: NA; j_call: TRBJ1-2; clone_size: NA; v_call: TRBV12-3/TRBV12-4; cdr3_nt: TGTGCCAGCAGTTTAGCGCGTGGCTACACCTTC; cdr3_aa: CASSLARGYTF
d_call: NA; j_call: TRBJ2-7; clone_size: NA; v_call: TRBV12-3/TRBV12-4; cdr3_nt: TGTGCCAGCCAAGGGGGGAGGCGCTACGAGCAGTACTTC; cdr3_aa: CASQGGRRYEQYF
d_call: NA; j_call: TRBJ1-2; clone_size: NA; v_call: TRBV10-3; cdr3_nt: TGTGCCATCAGTACGTACGTACAGACCTATGGCTACACCTTC; cdr3_aa: CAISTYVQTYGYTF
d_call: NA; j_call: TRBJ2-2; clone_size: once; v_call: TRBV2; cdr3_nt: TGTGCCAGCAAAGCACAGGGGAACACCGGGGAGCTGTTTTTT; cdr3_aa: CASKAQGNTGELFF
d_call: NA; j_call: TRBJ2-2; clone_size: NA; v_call: TRBV5-1; cdr3_nt: TGCGCCAGCAGCTGGGACGGGATGAACACCGGGGAGCTGTTTTTT; cdr3_aa: CASSWDGMNTGELFF
d_call: NA; j_call: TRBJ2-7; clone_size: few; v_call: TRBV9; cdr3_nt: TGTGCCAGCAGCGTAGGGAGTAGTGGATACTACGAGCAGTACTTC; cdr3_aa: CASSVGSSGYYEQYF